This entry concerns a single T cell receptor beta chain. The sample is drawn from a study of Ad26.COV2.S vaccination and SARS-CoV-2 variants. On the study more broadly: Ad26.COV2.S, an intramuscular injection, was given once or twice 56 days apart.

The CDR3 runs 18 residues. Germline lookup yields CDR1 LGHNA and CDR2 YNFKEQ. V was clipped by 8 bases and J by 0 bases, with 20 bases between them. Method: immunoSEQ multiplex PCR; TCRdb's copy keeps in-frame clones and lacks some. There are about 350,000 clones in the sample; approximately 86% occur only once, and around 10% lies in the top ten. Stated treatment: around 19 received Ad26.COV2.S at low or high dose, single or two shots; about 5 received placebo; per-sample allocation not given. The study sampled participants on day 63 after the first vaccine or placebo injection. This rearrangement joins TRBV4-2 to TRBJ1-6; no clear D gene. The sample in question was peripheral blood, obtained in a trial of Ad26.COV2.S vaccine versus placebo. The receptor comes from a person between 18 and 59 years old who received the Ad26.COV2.S COVID-19 vaccine or a placebo. Written as DNA, the CDR3 is TGTGCCAGCCAAGGTGGAGGGAGTGGGAGCTCCTATAATTCACCCCTCCACTTT. This encodes CASQGGGSGSSYNSPLHF.